The 2 T cell receptor beta chains below all came from one sample that was sequenced in a study of blood T cell repertoires in COVID-19. The table came from immunoSEQ multiplex PCR; TCRdb's copy has only in-frame clones and leaves some out. The table shows about 360,000 clones, with around 87% occurring only once. Material: peripheral blood. The origin of the receptors is a human donor in a cohort sampled during active COVID-19.

V is TRBV18 and J is TRBJ1-1, with TRBD1 as a possible D gene (5 bases). The CDR3 spans 12 residues. The germline V gene has CDR1 KGHSH and CDR2 LQKENI. Trimming cost V 6 bases and J 13 bases, with 18 bases left between them. DNA of the CDR3: TGTGCCAGCTCCCCCTGGGGCCAGGCCTATTTCTTT. It is translated as CASSPWGQAYFF.

This chain connects TRBV6-5 to TRBJ1-6; tentatively, D is TRBD1 (5 bases). Germline V gives CDR1 MNHEY, CDR2 SVGAGI. The V and J ends lost 5 bases and 7 bases respectively, with 15 bases between them. This CDR3 has 15 amino acids. The CDR3 region has the DNA TGTGCCAGCAGTCGAGCCGGGGGGAGAAATTCACCCCTCCACTTT. This sequence encodes CASSRAGGRNSPLHF.